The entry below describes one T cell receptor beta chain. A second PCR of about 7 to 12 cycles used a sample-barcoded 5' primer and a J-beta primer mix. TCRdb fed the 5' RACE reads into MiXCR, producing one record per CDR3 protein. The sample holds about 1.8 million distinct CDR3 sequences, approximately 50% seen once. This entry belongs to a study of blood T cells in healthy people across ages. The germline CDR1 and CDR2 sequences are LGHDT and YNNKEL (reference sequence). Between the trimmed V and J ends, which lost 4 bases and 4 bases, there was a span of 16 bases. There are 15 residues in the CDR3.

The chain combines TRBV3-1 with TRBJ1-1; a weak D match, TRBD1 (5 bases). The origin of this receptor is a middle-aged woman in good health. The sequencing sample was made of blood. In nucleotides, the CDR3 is TGTGCCAGCAGCCCAACCGGGGGGGTTGCCACTGAAGCTTTCTTT. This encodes CASSPTGGVATEAFF.